This TCR beta chain was documented in a study of CD8 T cells in ankylosing spondylitis listed by TCRdb under 2017. For the wider study: The study set out to find disease-linked TCR variants by profiling T cell receptor beta repertoires in ankylosing spondylitis patients and healthy donors. The whole study cohort included about a hundred healthy donors and over 20 ankylosing spondylitis patients. Samples of peripheral blood were taken, and for ankylosing spondylitis patients, synovial fluid was collected as well. Points the paper makes about the study in general: A TCR beta motif of about 8 highly homologous amino acid variants appeared characteristic of blood from ankylosing spondylitis patients. Some motif variants had previously been reported in the synovial fluid and blood of reactive arthritis patients, which suggests shared mechanisms of disease initiation. The disease-linked clones were reported to be significantly enriched in matched synovial fluid samples from ankylosing spondylitis patients. A CD8+ phenotype was shown by the disease-linked clones, which were found at relatively low frequencies in peripheral blood.

As regards this clonotype: This receptor's antigen is unknown. Just one base apart from a much larger clone, this may be a read error.

Synovial fluid samples were matched to blood samples from the same ankylosing spondylitis patients. The CDR3 holds 16 amino acids from the cysteine to the phenylalanine. Only the CDR3 DNA stays, 48 bases, in frame from base 1. Trimming removed 4 bases from V and 8 bases from J, leaving 24 bases between the germline ends. Based on the germline V gene, the CDR1 and CDR2 sequences are LGHNA and YSLEER. Sequenced using an Illumina HiSeq 2500. Quantitative 5'-RACE with molecular barcodes was the method used to prepare the TCR beta libraries. The study's processing was this. A new computational method, built on a probabilistic model of VDJ rearrangement, was used to identify disease-linked TCR variants. The public reads were run again by TCRdb, first through fastp at Q25 and then through MiXCR, and only productive beta chains were kept. Each entry is one CDR3 protein sequence, shown with its most common DNA and genes. TCRdb's processing, not the study's, gives the V and J calls here. This sample lists tens of thousands of distinct CDR3 sequences; under 7.5% were detected once. The ten largest clonotypes hold just under 5% of the sample.

The V and J genes are TRBV4-3 and TRBJ2-7; TRBD1 is a possible D gene, resting on 5 matching bases. The source material was synovial fluid, either unsorted or a sorted T cell fraction (not recorded which). The sequence derives from a male donor with ankylosing spondylitis. The DNA sequence reads TGCGCCAGCAGCCCAGTCTTGGGGAATGGGGCAGCCCAGCAGTACTTC. Its protein product is CASSPVLGNGAAQQYF.